These 16 T cell receptor beta chains share one sample of origin, sequenced in a study of early T cells in non-severe SARS-CoV-2 infection. TCRdb redid the calling of the 5' RACE reads with MiXCR, one entry per CDR3 protein. Of 100,000 to 150,000 distinct CDR3 sequences in the sample, about 15% were seen once. Sequencing was done on a sample of whole blood. All receptors come from an adult who was a healthcare worker with PCR-confirmed SARS-CoV-2 infection or an uninfected control (not recorded which).

The chain combines TRBV7-8 with TRBJ2-7; TRBD1 might be the D (7 bases). V gave up 10 bases and J gave up 6 bases, with 19 bases separating them. Germline lookup yields CDR1 SGHVS and CDR2 FQNEAQ. This CDR3 has 13 amino acids. CDR3 region: CAKTWRGPCEQYF. The CDR3 DNA reads TGTGCCAAGACCTGGAGGGGGCCTTGCGAGCAGTACTTC.

This clonotype was observed at least ten times. This chain joins TRBV7-9 and TRBJ2-1; possibly TRBD2 for D (5 bases). This CDR3 has 13 residues. The V gene lost 5 bases and the J gene lost 7 bases, with 12 bases spanning the gap. CDR1 is SEHNR, CDR2 FQNEAQ, per germline (reference sequence). The DNA of the CDR3 is TGTGCCAGCAGCCCGAATAGCGTTAATGAGCAGTTCTTC. This encodes CASSPNSVNEQFF.

V and J are TRBV4-1 and TRBJ2-3, with 8 bases that match TRBD2. V lost 4 bases and J lost 0; bases outside the gene matches: 9. In germline, CDR1 is MGHRA, CDR2 YSYEKL. This CDR3 spans 17 amino acids. CDR3 in amino acids: CASSLGSGGPSTDTQYF. The CDR3 coding sequence is TGCGCCAGCAGCCTAGGGAGCGGGGGACCCAGCACAGATACGCAGTATTTT.

The chain recombines TRBV7-3 with TRBJ2-1, with D possibly matching TRBD2 (6 bases). Germline V gene sequence: CDR1 SGHTA, CDR2 FQGTGA. V was cut by 4 bases and J by 5 bases, with 15 bases left in between. CDR3 size: 15 residues. The CDR3 loop is CASSWNPGENNEQFF. The CDR3 DNA follows: TGTGCCAGCAGCTGGAATCCGGGGGAGAACAATGAGCAGTTCTTC.

At least ten counts were recorded for this clonotype. The chain combines TRBV12-3 or TRBV12-4 with TRBJ1-2; no definite D call. CDR3 length equals 10 residues. V lost 5 bases, J lost 7 bases, and 5 bases lay in between. The CDR3 coding sequence is TGTGCCAGCAGTCTAATTGGCTACACCTTC. Translation gives CASSLIGYTF.

This clonotype was observed at least ten times. J is TRBJ1-1 and V is TRBV5-1; TRBD1 might be the D (5 bases). V lost 4 bases to trimming and J lost 1 base, with 11 bases between them. CDR1 is SGHRS, CDR2 YFSETQ, per germline. The CDR3 runs 14 residues. In DNA, the CDR3 is TGCGCCAGCAGCCTAGACAGACCGAACACTGAAGCTTTCTTT. The encoded protein is CASSLDRPNTEAFF.

This clonotype was counted at least ten times. The chain joins TRBV5-1 to TRBJ2-5; D uncertain. Trimming left V 3 bases short and J 4 bases short, with 10 bases between. The CDR3 is made up of 13 amino acids. The germline V gene encodes CDR1 SGHRS and CDR2 YFSETQ. The CDR3 here is CASSSRSGETQYF. CDR3 DNA: TGCGCCAGCAGCTCCCGCTCGGGAGAGACCCAGTACTTC.

This clonotype was picked up many times. The V call is TRBV5-6, the J call TRBJ1-2; TRBD1 might be the D (5 bases). This CDR3 has 13 residues. V was cut by 0 bases and J by 8 bases, with 11 bases left in between. The germline gives CDR1 SGHDT, CDR2 YYEEEE. The CDR3 protein is CASSLGRVEGYTF. CDR3 nucleotides: TGTGCCAGCAGCTTGGGCAGGGTGGAGGGCTACACCTTC.

This clonotype has more than one count but fewer than ten. The CDR3 sequence is CASSQAAGTSGYNEQFF. CDR3 coding DNA: TGTGCCAGCAGCCAAGCCGCCGGGACTAGCGGCTACAATGAGCAGTTCTTC. The chain employs TRBV4-2 and TRBJ2-1, with 11 bases lining up with TRBD2. After removal of 1 base from V and 3 bases from J, the junction contained 5 bases not matched to a gene. This CDR3 has 17 residues. CDR1 is LGHNA, CDR2 YNFKEQ, per germline.

V gene TRBV7-6 combines with J gene TRBJ1-1, with D hard to call. Trimming cost V 0 bases and J 7 bases, with 12 bases left between them. Germline lookup yields CDR1 SGHVS and CDR2 FNYEAQ. This CDR3 contains 14 residues. The CDR3 reads CASSLAPDTSEAFF. CDR3 coding DNA: TGTGCCAGCAGCTTAGCGCCCGACACCAGTGAAGCTTTCTTT. The entire variable domain, with the rest obtained from reference TRBV7-6 and TRBJ1-1, is as follows: GAGVSQSPRYKVTKRGQDVALRCDPISGHVSLYWYRQALGQGPEFLTYFNYEAQQDKSGLPNDRFSAERPEGSISTLTIQRTEQRDSAMYRCASSLAPDTSEAFFGQGTRLTVV.

This clonotype has a count of ten or more. The V call is TRBV19, the J call TRBJ2-1; 8 bases agree with TRBD1. Losses at the gene ends were 5 bases for V and 7 bases for J; bases not matched to a gene: 10. There are 15 residues in the CDR3. Germline V lookup: CDR1 LNHDA, CDR2 SQIVND (reference sequence). Here the CDR3 reads CASSPDREVGNEQFF. The CDR3, as DNA: TGTGCCAGTAGTCCGGACAGGGAAGTAGGGAATGAGCAGTTCTTC.

This clonotype was detected a few times. The rearrangement links TRBV7-3 to TRBJ2-2; D unresolved. V was pared by 3 bases and J by 3 bases, with 11 bases between. Per the germline V gene, CDR1 is SGHTA and CDR2 is FQGTGA. The CDR3 loop spans 15 amino acids. CDR3 sequence reads: CASSLGSIDTGELFF. In DNA form, the CDR3 reads TGTGCCAGCAGCTTGGGTTCCATTGACACCGGGGAGCTGTTTTTT.

This chain links TRBV6-1 with TRBJ1-5; no firm D call. CDR3 length equals 16 residues. Germline V gene lookup returns CDR1 MNHNS and CDR2 SASEGT. Trimming left V 1 base short and J 0 bases short, with 10 bases between. The CDR3 coding sequence is TGTGCCAGCAGTGAAGTGTGGGGTTATAGCAATCAGCCCCAGCATTTT. Its protein product is CASSEVWGYSNQPQHF.

This clonotype was recorded a few times. V gene TRBV5-5 combines with J gene TRBJ1-2, with D perhaps TRBD1 (5 bases). The CDR3 is 13 residues long. The V and J ends lost 6 bases and 3 bases respectively, with 12 bases between them. Germline V lookup: CDR1 SGHKS, CDR2 YYEKEE (reference sequence). The CDR3 here is CASNAGTDYGYTF. DNA of the CDR3: TGTGCCAGCAACGCCGGGACGGACTATGGCTACACCTTC.

This chain links TRBV15 with TRBJ1-4; D is unclear. Trimming removed 0 bases from V and 6 bases from J, with 14 bases in between. Germline V gene data show CDR1 as LNHNV and CDR2 as YYDKDF (reference sequence). The CDR3 consists of 16 residues. The CDR3 here is CATSRDRLTSDEKLFF. CDR3 nucleotides: TGTGCCACCAGCAGAGACAGACTCACGAGCGATGAAAAACTGTTTTTT.

This clonotype was detected a few times. The chain has TRBV5-1 and TRBJ2-7; 9 nucleotides line up with TRBD1. In germline, CDR1 is SGHRS, CDR2 YFSETQ. The trim removed 4 bases at V and 3 bases at J, leaving 5 bases unmatched. The CDR3 totals 14 residues. CDR3 DNA: TGCGCCAGCAGCGTGATGACAGGGGGCTACGAGCAGTACTTC. As protein: CASSVMTGGYEQYF.